The 26 T cell receptor beta chains below come from one sample, sequenced in a study of OX40 agonist ivuxolimab in advanced cancers. This table comes from immunoSEQ multiplex PCR, and its TCRdb copy is limited to in-frame clones, with some not included. The sample yields some 70,000 clones, about 84% seen once. The sample in question was CD4+ or CD8+ T cells sorted from blood, obtained in a trial of the OX40 agonist ivuxolimab. The receptors come from an adult with an advanced solid tumor such as melanoma, head and neck, liver or kidney cancer.

V is TRBV11-1 and J is TRBJ2-5, with TRBD1 matching over 8 bases. The CDR3 is 14 amino acids. J was trimmed by 2 bases and V by 5 bases; bases with no gene match: 4. Germline loops: CDR1 SGHAT, CDR2 FQDESV (reference sequence). The CDR3 region has the DNA TGTGCCAGCAGCCGAAGACAGGGGCAAGAGACCCAGTACTTC. Translated, it gives CASSRRQGQETQYF.

This clone appeared a few times. The chain uses TRBV28 and TRBJ2-3; TRBD1 matches at 7 bases. The ends lost 6 bases at V and 4 bases at J; junction bases unmatched: 4. Germline V gene sequence: CDR1 MDHEN, CDR2 SYDVKM. The CDR3 runs 13 residues. The CDR3 region is CASRTGSPDTQYF. DNA of the CDR3: TGTGCCAGCAGGACAGGGAGTCCAGATACGCAGTATTTT.

The chain's CDR3 is CASSTRTGRQPQHF. The CDR3 DNA sequence: TGTGCCAGCAGCACCAGGACAGGGAGGCAGCCCCAGCATTTT. The rearrangement uses TRBV7-8 and TRBJ1-5; 8 bases align to TRBD1. The CDR3 loop spans 14 amino acids. V lost 5 bases to trimming and J lost 7 bases; unmatched junction nucleotides: 7. CDR1 SGHVS and CDR2 FQNEAQ come from the germline V gene.

The V call is TRBV2, the J call TRBJ2-7, with D unresolved. Germline V CDR1 and CDR2: SNHLY, FYNNEI. Trimming removed 6 bases at V and 3 bases at J, with 6 bases between. This CDR3 region has 11 residues. CDR3: CASSDYYEQYF. DNA of the CDR3: TGTGCCAGCAGCGATTACTACGAGCAGTACTTC. The complete variable domain, with remaining parts taken from reference TRBV2 and TRBJ2-7, reads EPEVTQTPSHQVTQMGQEVILRCVPISNHLYFYWYRQILGQKVEFLVSFYNNEISEKSEIFDDQFSVERPDGSNFTLKIRSTKLEDSAMYFCASSDYYEQYFGPGTRLTVT.

This clone has more than one count but fewer than ten. The chain joins TRBV20-1 to TRBJ2-7; no definite D call. V was shortened by 4 bases and J by 3 bases, with 4 bases between the two germline ends. Per the germline V gene, CDR1 is DFQATT and CDR2 is SNEGSKA (reference sequence). This CDR3 has 10 residues. The CDR3 reads CSAKHYEQYF. The CDR3 DNA sequence: TGCAGTGCTAAGCACTACGAGCAGTACTTC.

V gene TRBV5-1 combines with J gene TRBJ2-2, with D perhaps matching TRBD1 (6 bases). Germline V gene sequence: CDR1 SGHRS, CDR2 YFSETQ. Trimming shortened V by 3 bases and J by 3 bases, and 9 bases separated the two germline ends. CDR3 length: 14 amino acids. The CDR3 region has the DNA TGCGCCAGCAGCTACGGACAGTACACCGGGGAGCTGTTTTTT. As protein: CASSYGQYTGELFF.

This chain uses TRBV2 with TRBJ2-2; D possibly corresponds to TRBD1 (5 bases). Between the trimmed V and J ends, which lost 2 bases and 3 bases, there was a span of 16 bases. The CDR3 sequence is 17 residues long. Per germline, CDR1 SNHLY and CDR2 FYNNEI. CDR3 region: CASSELGVLDDTGELFF. The CDR3 DNA sequence: TGTGCCAGCAGTGAATTAGGGGTTTTAGATGACACCGGGGAGCTGTTTTTT.

V and J are TRBV27 and TRBJ2-7; a possible D gene is TRBD2 (6 bases). Deletions cut 4 bases from V and 9 bases from J, with 25 bases between. Germline V lookup: CDR1 MNHEY, CDR2 SMNVEV (reference sequence). CDR3 size: 16 residues. The CDR3 loop reads CASSSQTGLGIIGQYF. The CDR3, as DNA: TGTGCCAGCAGTTCCCAAACGGGACTCGGAATTATCGGGCAGTACTTC.

Concerning this clone: Different DNA sequences within this sample yield the same CDR3. This chain joins TRBV5-4 and TRBJ2-1, with 8 bases aligning to TRBD1. The germline gives CDR1 SGHNT, CDR2 YYREEE (reference sequence). The V segment lost 0 bases and the J segment 4 bases; nucleotides outside the gene matches: 3. The CDR3 sequence is 15 residues long. The CDR3 DNA reads as TGTGCCAGCAGCTTGGCAGGGGGCGAGTACAATGAGCAGTTCTTC. This codes for CASSLAGGEYNEQFF.

A single count supports this clone. This chain connects TRBV21-1 to TRBJ1-5. TRBV21-1 is termed a pseudogene. CDR3 length: 15 amino acids. The CDR3 DNA follows: TGTGCCAGCAGCAACTCGGCTTGGGGGAATCAGCCCCAGCATTTT. Encoded protein: CASSNSAWGNQPQHF.

The CDR3 DNA sequence: TGTGCCTGGACAGGGGGCGCAGATACGCAGTATTTT. Translating gives CAWTGGADTQYF. V usage is TRBV30 and J usage is TRBJ2-3; 8 nucleotides agree with TRBD1. There are 12 residues in the CDR3. V lost 4 bases, J lost 4 bases, and 1 base stayed unmatched. The V gene's germline CDR1 is GTSNPN and CDR2 SVGIG (reference sequence).

The V gene is TRBV18, the J gene TRBJ2-1, with 9 nucleotides matching TRBD1. This CDR3 spans 15 amino acids. Germline V lookup: CDR1 KGHSH, CDR2 LQKENI. Losses at the gene ends were 3 bases for V and 5 bases for J; bases not matched to a gene: 5. CDR3 region: CASSPWTGANNEQFF. DNA for the CDR3: TGTGCCAGCTCACCCTGGACAGGGGCCAACAATGAGCAGTTCTTC.

The V call is TRBV7-2, the J call TRBJ1-4; 8 bases line up with TRBD1. This CDR3 comprises 18 residues. Per germline, CDR1 SGHTA and CDR2 FQGNSA. The V and J ends lost 4 bases and 1 base, in that order; junction bases with no gene match: 11. CDR3 in DNA: TGTGCCAGCAGCTCGTATATACAGGGGGAGGTAACTAATGAAAAACTGTTTTTT. Translated: CASSSYIQGEVTNEKLFF.

This rearrangement joins TRBV19 to TRBJ2-6; tentative D call: TRBD2 (5 bases). CDR1 LNHDA and CDR2 SQIVND come from the germline V gene (reference sequence). Trimming cost V 11 bases and J 1 base, with 15 bases left between them. The CDR3 is 15 amino acids. The CDR3 spells CASSPRGSGANVLTF. The DNA for the CDR3 is TGTGCCTCTAGTCCCCGGGGTTCTGGGGCCAACGTCCTGACTTTC.

For this clone: The sample contains more than one DNA sequence encoding this CDR3. This chain uses TRBV7-2 with TRBJ2-5; 7 nucleotides line up with TRBD1. The V gene end was trimmed by 1 base and the J gene end by 5 bases; junction bases not matched to a gene: 4. The CDR3 is 14 residues long. Germline V gene sequence: CDR1 SGHTA, CDR2 FQGNSA. CDR3 nucleotide sequence: TGTGCCAGCAGCTTAGAGACAGGGACCGAGACCCAGTACTTC. Protein sequence: CASSLETGTETQYF.

This chain uses TRBV4-1 with TRBJ2-7; 8 positions match TRBD2. The germline gives CDR1 MGHRA, CDR2 YSYEKL. This CDR3 has 15 residues. The V segment lost 1 base and the J segment 5 bases; nucleotides outside the gene matches: 7. DNA of the CDR3: TGCGCCAGCAGCCAAGGAGGGGGTAGCGGGGACGAGCAGTACTTC. Residues: CASSQGGGSGDEQYF.

This clone was seen a single time. The chain employs TRBV28 and TRBJ2-3, with TRBD2 identical over 14 bases. Germline CDR1 and CDR2: MDHEN and SYDVKM. After removal of 5 bases from V and 0 bases from J, the junction contained 7 bases not matched to a gene. The CDR3 has 18 amino acids. CDR3 residues: CASSPRTSGRPSTDTQYF. The CDR3, as DNA: TGTGCCAGCAGTCCCAGGACTAGCGGGAGGCCCAGCACAGATACGCAGTATTTT.

The chain combines TRBV5-1 with TRBJ1-1; the D gene is possibly TRBD1 (6 bases). The CDR3 spans 15 residues. CDR1 SGHRS and CDR2 YFSETQ come from the germline V gene. Trimming removed 0 bases from V and 6 bases from J, with 15 bases in between. Written as DNA, the CDR3 is TGCGCCAGCAGCTTGGCCACGGGGGGCTTGGCTGAAGCTTTCTTT. Amino acids: CASSLATGGLAEAFF.

The chain uses TRBV6-5 and TRBJ1-1, with 8 bases fitting TRBD1. CDR1 MNHEY and CDR2 SVGAGI come from the germline V gene. V dropped 10 bases and J dropped 5; count of bases not matched to a gene: 6. CDR3 size: 12 residues. CDR3 sequence: CATQDRATEAFF. CDR3 nucleotides: TGTGCCACCCAGGACAGGGCGACTGAAGCTTTCTTT.

The CDR3 is CASGRPGEGTGELFF. Here the CDR3 DNA reads TGTGCCAGCGGACGTCCGGGGGAGGGCACCGGGGAGCTGTTTTTT. The gene calls are TRBV5-4 and TRBJ2-2, with TRBD2 identical over 7 bases. The CDR3 consists of 15 residues. Germline V gene lookup returns CDR1 SGHNT and CDR2 YYREEE (reference sequence). J was trimmed by 4 bases and V by 7 bases; bases with no gene match: 10.

The sample holds one count of this clone. The rearrangement joins TRBV11-1 to TRBJ1-1; D gene uncertain. The ends were cut back, 2 bases at V and 0 bases at J, with 13 bases in the middle. CDR3 size: 16 residues. Germline CDR1 and CDR2: SGHAT and FQDESV (reference sequence). The DNA of the CDR3 is TGTGCCAGCAGCTTAACCAGAAGCAAATTGAACACTGAAGCTTTCTTT. This gives the protein CASSLTRSKLNTEAFF.

CDR3 DNA sequence: TGTGCCAGTAGTATATACAGGGCTGGGGCCAACGTCCTGACTTTC. Translation gives CASSIYRAGANVLTF. The genes are TRBV19 and TRBJ2-6; weak D call: TRBD1 (6 bases). The CDR3 covers 15 residues. Between the trimmed V and J ends, which lost 2 bases and 2 bases, there was a span of 7 bases. Germline V gives CDR1 LNHDA, CDR2 SQIVND (reference sequence).

This clone was observed a handful of times. The chain uses TRBV7-2 and TRBJ1-2; D remains ambiguous. CDR3 size: 13 residues. Deletions cut 1 base from V and 4 bases from J, with 7 bases between. The germline CDR1 and CDR2 sequences are SGHTA and FQGNSA. CDR3: CASSLGGIYGYTF. The CDR3 bases are TGTGCCAGCAGCTTAGGAGGAATCTATGGCTACACCTTC.

The gene calls are TRBV5-1 and TRBJ2-7, with D tentatively TRBD2 (6 bases). The germline CDR1 and CDR2 sequences are SGHRS and YFSETQ. The CDR3 is 15 amino acids. Trimming removed 4 bases at V and 2 bases at J, with 16 bases between. CDR3 amino acids: CASSPPRDPAYEQYF. The DNA of the CDR3 is TGCGCCAGCAGCCCTCCGCGGGACCCCGCCTACGAGCAGTACTTC.

The V call is TRBV21-1, the J call TRBJ2-2; TRBD1 is the table's D call, not checked against the DNA. TRBV21-1 counts as a pseudogene. The CDR3 contains 18 residues. CDR3 sequence reads: CASTKNRAGTGNTGELFF. The CDR3 DNA reads as TGTGCCAGCACCAAAAATAGGGCCGGGACAGGGAACACCGGGGAGCTGTTTTTT.

The chain employs TRBV5-1 and TRBJ2-1; no reliable D call. This CDR3 has 16 residues. CDR1 and CDR2 from the germline V gene are SGHRS and YFSETQ. The germline V and J ends were trimmed by 3 bases and 0 bases, with 13 bases remaining between them. CDR3 protein: CASSSSRFGSYNEQFF. The CDR3 DNA sequence: TGCGCCAGCAGCTCCTCCCGTTTTGGCTCCTACAATGAGCAGTTCTTC.